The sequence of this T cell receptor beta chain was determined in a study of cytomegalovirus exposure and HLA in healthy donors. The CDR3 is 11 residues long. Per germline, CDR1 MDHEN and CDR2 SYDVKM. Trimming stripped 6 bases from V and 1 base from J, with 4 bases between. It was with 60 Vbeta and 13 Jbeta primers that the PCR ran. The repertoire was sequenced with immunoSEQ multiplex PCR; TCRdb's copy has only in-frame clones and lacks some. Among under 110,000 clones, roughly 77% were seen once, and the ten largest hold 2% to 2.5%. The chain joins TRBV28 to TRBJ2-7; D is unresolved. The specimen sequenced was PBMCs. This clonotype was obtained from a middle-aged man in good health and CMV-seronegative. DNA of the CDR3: TGTGCCAGCAGACATTCCTACGAGCAGTACTTC. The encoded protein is CASRHSYEQYF.